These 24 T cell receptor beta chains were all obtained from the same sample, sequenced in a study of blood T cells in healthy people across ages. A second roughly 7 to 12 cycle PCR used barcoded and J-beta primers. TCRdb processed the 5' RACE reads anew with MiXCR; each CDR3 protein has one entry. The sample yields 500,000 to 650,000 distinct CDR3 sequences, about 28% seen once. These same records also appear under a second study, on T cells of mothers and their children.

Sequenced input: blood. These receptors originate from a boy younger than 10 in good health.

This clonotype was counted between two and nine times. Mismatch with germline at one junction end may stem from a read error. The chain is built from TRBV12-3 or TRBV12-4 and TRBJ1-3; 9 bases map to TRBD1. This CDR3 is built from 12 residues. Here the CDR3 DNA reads TGTGCCAGCAGGACAGGGGGAAACACCATGTATTTT. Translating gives CASRTGGNTMYF.

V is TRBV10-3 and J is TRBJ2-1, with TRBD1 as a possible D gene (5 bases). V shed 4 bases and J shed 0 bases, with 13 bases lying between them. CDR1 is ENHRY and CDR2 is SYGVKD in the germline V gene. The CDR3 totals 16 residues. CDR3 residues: CAISAPDTSSYNEQFF. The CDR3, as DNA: TGTGCCATCAGTGCCCCGGACACGAGCTCCTACAATGAGCAGTTCTTC.

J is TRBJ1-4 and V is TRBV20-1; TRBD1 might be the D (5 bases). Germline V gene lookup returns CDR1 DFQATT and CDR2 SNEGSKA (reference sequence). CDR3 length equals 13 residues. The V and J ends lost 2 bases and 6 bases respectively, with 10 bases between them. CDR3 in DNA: TGCAGTGCTAGAAGCCAGGGAGATGAAAAACTGTTTTTT. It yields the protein CSARSQGDEKLFF.

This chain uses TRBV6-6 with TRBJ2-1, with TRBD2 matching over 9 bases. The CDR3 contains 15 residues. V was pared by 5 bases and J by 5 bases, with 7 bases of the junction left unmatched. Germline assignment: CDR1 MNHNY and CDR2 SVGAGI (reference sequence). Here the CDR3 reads CASSGLQRGDNEQFF. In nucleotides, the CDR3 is TGTGCCAGCAGTGGTCTTCAGCGGGGGGACAATGAGCAGTTCTTC.

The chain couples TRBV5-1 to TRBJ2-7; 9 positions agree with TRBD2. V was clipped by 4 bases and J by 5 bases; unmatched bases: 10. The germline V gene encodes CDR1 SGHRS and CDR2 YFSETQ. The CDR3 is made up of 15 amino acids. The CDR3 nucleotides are TGCGCCAGCAGCCCCGGCGGGAGGGAAGGCGACGAGCAGTACTTC. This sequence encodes CASSPGGREGDEQYF.

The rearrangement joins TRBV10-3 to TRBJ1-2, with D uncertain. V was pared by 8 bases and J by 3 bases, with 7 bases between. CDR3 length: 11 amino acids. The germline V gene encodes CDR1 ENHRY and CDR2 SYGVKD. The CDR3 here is CAIGTDYGYTF. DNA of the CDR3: TGTGCCATCGGAACCGACTATGGCTACACCTTC.

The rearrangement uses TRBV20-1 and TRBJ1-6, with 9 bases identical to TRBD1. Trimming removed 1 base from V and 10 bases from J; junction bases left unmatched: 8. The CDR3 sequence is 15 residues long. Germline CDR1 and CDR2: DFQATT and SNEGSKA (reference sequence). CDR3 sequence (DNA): TGCAGTGCTAGAGCGACAGGGGGGACGGGATCACCCCTCCACTTT. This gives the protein CSARATGGTGSPLHF.

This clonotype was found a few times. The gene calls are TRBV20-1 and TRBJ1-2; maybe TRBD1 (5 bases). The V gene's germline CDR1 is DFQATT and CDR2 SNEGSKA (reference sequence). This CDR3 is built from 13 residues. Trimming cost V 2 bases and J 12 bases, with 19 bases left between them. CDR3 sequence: CSARSVGAAGDTF. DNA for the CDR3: TGCAGTGCTAGAAGCGTAGGGGCGGCTGGGGACACCTTC.

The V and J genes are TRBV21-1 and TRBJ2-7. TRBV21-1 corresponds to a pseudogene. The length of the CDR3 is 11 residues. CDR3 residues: CASSKGGEQYF. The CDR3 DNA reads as TGTGCCAGCAGCAAAGGGGGCGAGCAGTACTTC.

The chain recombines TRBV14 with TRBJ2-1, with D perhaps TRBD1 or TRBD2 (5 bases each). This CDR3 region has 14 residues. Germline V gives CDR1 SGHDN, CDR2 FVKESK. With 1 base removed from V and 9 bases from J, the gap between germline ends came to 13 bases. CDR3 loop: CASSQARGGSEQFF. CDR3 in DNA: TGTGCCAGCAGCCAAGCAAGGGGCGGGTCTGAGCAGTTCTTC.

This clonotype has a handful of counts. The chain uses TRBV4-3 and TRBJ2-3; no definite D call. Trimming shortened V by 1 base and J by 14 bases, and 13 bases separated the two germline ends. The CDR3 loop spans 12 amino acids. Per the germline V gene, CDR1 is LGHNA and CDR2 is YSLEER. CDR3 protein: CASSQGRGRPYF. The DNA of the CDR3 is TGCGCCAGCAGCCAAGGCCGCGGACGGCCGTATTTT.

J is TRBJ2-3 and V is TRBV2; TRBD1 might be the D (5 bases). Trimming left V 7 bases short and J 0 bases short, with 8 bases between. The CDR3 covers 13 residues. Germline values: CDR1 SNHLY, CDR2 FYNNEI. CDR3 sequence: CASIPGSTDTQYF. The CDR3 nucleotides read TGTGCCAGCATACCAGGGAGCACAGATACGCAGTATTTT.

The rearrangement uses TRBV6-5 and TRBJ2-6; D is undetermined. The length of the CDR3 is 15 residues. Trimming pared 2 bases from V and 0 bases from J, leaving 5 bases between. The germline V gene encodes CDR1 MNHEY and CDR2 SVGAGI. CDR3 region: CASSYGDSGANVLTF. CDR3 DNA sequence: TGTGCCAGCAGTTACGGGGACTCTGGGGCCAACGTCCTGACTTTC.

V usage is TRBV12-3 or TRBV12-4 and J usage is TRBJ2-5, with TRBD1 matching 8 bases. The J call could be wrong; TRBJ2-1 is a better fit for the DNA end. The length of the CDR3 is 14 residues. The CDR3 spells CASTLRTGPNEQFF. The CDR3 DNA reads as TGTGCCAGCACCCTTAGGACAGGGCCCAATGAGCAGTTCTTC.

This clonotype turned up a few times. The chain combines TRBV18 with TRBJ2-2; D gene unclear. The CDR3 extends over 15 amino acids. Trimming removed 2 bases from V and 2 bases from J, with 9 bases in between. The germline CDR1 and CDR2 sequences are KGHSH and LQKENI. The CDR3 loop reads CASSPKPDNTGELFF. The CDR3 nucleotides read TGTGCCAGCTCACCAAAACCAGATAACACCGGGGAGCTGTTTTTT.

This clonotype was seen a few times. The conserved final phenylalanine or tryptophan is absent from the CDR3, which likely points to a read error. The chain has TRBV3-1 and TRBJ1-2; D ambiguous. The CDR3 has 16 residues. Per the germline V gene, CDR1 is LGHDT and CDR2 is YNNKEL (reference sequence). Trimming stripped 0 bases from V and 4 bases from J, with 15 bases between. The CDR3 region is CASSQDQQAFIYGYTL. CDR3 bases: TGTGCCAGCAGCCAAGATCAGCAGGCTTTTATCTATGGCTACACCCTC.

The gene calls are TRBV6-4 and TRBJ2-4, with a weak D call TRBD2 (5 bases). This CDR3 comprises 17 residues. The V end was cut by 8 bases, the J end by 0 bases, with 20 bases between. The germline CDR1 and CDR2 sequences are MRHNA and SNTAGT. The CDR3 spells CASSSFGGELAKNIQYF. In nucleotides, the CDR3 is TGTGCCAGCTCCTCCTTTGGTGGGGAGCTAGCCAAAAACATTCAGTACTTC.

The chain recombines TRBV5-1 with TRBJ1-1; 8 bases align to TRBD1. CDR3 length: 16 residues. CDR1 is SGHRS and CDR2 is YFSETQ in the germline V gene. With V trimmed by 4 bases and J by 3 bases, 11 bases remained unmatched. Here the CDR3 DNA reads TGCGCCAGCAGCCCCAGGACAGGGAAGATAGACACTGAAGCTTTCTTT. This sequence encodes CASSPRTGKIDTEAFF.

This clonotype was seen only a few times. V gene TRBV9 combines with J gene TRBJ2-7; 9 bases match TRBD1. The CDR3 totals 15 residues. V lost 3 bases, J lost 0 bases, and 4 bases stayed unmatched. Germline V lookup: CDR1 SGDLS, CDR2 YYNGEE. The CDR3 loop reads CASSGGQGISYEQYF. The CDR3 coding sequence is TGTGCCAGCAGCGGGGGACAGGGTATCTCCTACGAGCAGTACTTC.

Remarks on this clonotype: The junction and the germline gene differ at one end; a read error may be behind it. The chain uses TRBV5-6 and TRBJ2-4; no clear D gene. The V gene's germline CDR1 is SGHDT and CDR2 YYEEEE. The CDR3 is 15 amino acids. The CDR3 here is CASSFSSGAKNIQYF. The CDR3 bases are TGCGCCAGCAGCTTCTCCTCTGGAGCCAAAAACATTCAGTACTTC.

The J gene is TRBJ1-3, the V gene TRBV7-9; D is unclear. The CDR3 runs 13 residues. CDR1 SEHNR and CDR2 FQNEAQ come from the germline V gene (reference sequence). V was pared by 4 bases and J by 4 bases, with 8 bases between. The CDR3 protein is CASSSFRGNTIYF. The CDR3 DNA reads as TGTGCCAGCAGCTCATTTCGGGGAAACACCATATATTTT.

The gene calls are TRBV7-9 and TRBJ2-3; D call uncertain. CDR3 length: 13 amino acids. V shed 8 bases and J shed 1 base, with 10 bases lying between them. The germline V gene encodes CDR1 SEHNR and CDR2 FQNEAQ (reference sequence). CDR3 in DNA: TGTGCCAGCGAGATGACCCGCACAGATACGCAGTATTTT. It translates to CASEMTRTDTQYF. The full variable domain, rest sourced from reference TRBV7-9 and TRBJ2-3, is DTGVSQNPRHKITKRGQNVTFRCDPISEHNRLYWYRQTLGQGPEFLTYFQNEAQLEKSRLLSDRFSAERPKGSFSTLEIQRTEQGDSAMYLCASEMTRTDTQYFGPGTRLTVL.

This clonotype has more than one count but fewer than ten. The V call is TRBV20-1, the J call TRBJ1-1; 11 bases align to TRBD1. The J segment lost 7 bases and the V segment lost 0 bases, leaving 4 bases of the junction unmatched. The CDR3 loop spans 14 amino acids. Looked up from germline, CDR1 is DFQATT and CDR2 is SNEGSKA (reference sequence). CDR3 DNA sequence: TGCAGTGCTAGAGATGGGGACAGGGGGGGTGAAGCTTTCTTT. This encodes CSARDGDRGGEAFF.

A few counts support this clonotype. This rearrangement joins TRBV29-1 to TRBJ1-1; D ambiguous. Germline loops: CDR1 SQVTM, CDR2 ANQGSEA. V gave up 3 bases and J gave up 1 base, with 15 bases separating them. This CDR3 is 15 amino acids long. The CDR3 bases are TGCAGCGTTGACACCTTCCTACAGAGGAACACTGAAGCTTTCTTT. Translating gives CSVDTFLQRNTEAFF.